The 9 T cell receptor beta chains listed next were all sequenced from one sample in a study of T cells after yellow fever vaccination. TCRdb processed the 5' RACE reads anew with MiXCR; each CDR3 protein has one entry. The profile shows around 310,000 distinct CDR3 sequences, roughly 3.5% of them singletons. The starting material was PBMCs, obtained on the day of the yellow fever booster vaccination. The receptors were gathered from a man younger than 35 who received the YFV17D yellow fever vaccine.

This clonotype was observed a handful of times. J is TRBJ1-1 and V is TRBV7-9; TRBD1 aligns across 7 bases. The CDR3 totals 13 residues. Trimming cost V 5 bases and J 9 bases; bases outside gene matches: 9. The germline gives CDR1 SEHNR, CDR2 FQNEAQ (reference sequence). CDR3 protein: CASSPGQLDKAFF. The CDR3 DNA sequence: TGTGCCAGCAGCCCGGGACAGTTAGACAAAGCTTTCTTT.

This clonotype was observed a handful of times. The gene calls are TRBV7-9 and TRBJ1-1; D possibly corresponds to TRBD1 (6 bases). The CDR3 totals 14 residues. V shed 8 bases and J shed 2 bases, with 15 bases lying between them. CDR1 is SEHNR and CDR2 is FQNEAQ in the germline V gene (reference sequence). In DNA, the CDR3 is TGTGCCAGCTTCGTTAGGGGGGCAAACACTGAAGCTTTCTTT. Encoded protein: CASFVRGANTEAFF.

This CDR3 is CASSLTPSGEVQETQYF. CDR3 in DNA: TGTGCCAGCAGTTTGACCCCATCAGGGGAGGTCCAAGAGACCCAGTACTTC. V gene TRBV28 combines with J gene TRBJ2-5; D possibly matches TRBD1 or TRBD2 (6 bases each). Trimming removed 3 bases at V and 1 base at J, with 18 bases between. The CDR3 extends over 17 amino acids. The germline CDR1 and CDR2 sequences are MDHEN and SYDVKM.

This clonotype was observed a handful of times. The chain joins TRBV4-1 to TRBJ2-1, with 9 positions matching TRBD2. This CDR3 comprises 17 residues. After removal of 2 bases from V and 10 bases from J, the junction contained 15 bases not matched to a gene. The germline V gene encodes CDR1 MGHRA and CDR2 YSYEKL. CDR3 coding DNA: TGCGCCAGCAGCCAACCCGGGGTGCGGGGGGGCCCGGAGGAGCAGTTCTTC. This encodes CASSQPGVRGGPEEQFF.

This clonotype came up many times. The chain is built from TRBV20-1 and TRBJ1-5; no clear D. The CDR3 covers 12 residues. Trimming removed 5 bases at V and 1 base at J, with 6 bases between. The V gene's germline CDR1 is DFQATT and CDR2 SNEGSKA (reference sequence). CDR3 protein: CSAEGSNQPQHF. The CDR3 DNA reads TGCAGTGCTGAGGGCAGCAATCAGCCCCAGCATTTT.

CDR3 DNA: TGTGCCAGCAGGCCTAGCGGGGGGGCTCGGTACGAGCAGTACGTC. As protein: CASRPSGGARYEQYV. The chain employs TRBV6-5 and TRBJ2-7; 12 nucleotides line up with TRBD2. Per the germline V gene, CDR1 is MNHEY and CDR2 is SVGAGI. V was pared by 6 bases and J by 4 bases, with 7 bases of the junction left unmatched. The CDR3 runs 15 residues.

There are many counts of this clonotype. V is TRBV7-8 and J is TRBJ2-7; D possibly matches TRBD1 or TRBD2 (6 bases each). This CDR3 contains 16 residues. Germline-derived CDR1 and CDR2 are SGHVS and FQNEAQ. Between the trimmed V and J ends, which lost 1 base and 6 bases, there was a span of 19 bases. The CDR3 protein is CASSLEGGGLVSEQYV. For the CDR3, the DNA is TGTGCCAGCAGCTTAGAAGGAGGGGGACTTGTTAGCGAGCAGTACGTC.

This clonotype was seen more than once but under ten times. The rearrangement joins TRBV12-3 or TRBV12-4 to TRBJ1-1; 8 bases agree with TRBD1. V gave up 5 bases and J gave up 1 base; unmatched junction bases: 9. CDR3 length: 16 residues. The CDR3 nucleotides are TGTGCCAGCAGTCCCGGATCCGGGACAGGGAACACTGAAGCTTTCTTT. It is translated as CASSPGSGTGNTEAFF.

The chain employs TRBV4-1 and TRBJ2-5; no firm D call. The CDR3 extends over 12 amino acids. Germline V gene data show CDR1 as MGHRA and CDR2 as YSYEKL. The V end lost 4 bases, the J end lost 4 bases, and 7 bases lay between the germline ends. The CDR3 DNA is TGCGCCAGCAGCCGACCTGCAGAGACCCAGTACTTC. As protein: CASSRPAETQYF.